A selection of T cell receptor beta chains follows, all from one sample in a study of blood T cell repertoires in COVID-19. The data were produced by immunoSEQ multiplex PCR, yet TCRdb's version contains in-frame clones alone and is incomplete. The data contain about 98,000 clones, 75% to 90% of them seen just once; the ten biggest clones take up roughly 4%. Sequenced material: peripheral blood. The receptors come from a human donor in a cohort sampled during active COVID-19. The CDR3 runs from the conserved cysteine through the conserved F or W. A D gene is named only where the DNA matches it firmly. The size entry is marked missing in some rows and otherwise reads once, few, many or a size class.

NA	18	TRBV7-6	TRBJ1-1	TRBD1	CASSSSTGGGGGNTEAFF	TGTGCCAGCAGCTCCAGTACAGGGGGCGGAGGGGGGAACACTGAAGCTTTCTTT
NA	15	TRBV23-1	TRBJ1-2	NA	CASSLISRGNYGYTF	TGCGCCAGCAGTCTCATTTCACGGGGTAACTATGGCTACACCTTC
NA	14	TRBV10-3	TRBJ2-1	NA	CAISGILQGNEQFF	TGTGCCATCAGTGGCATCCTACAGGGAAATGAGCAGTTCTTC
NA	15	TRBV5-5	TRBJ1-2	NA	CASSLGPRAPYGYTF	TGTGCCAGCAGCTTGGGCCCCAGGGCGCCCTATGGCTACACCTTC
few	13	TRBV18	TRBJ1-2	NA	CASSPTANYGYTF	TGTGCCAGCTCCCCGACAGCGAACTATGGCTACACCTTC
NA	15	TRBV14	TRBJ1-2	NA	CASSTFPGWNYGYTF	TGTGCCAGCAGCACGTTTCCGGGGTGGAACTATGGCTACACCTTC
NA	15	TRBV28	TRBJ1-6	TRBD1	CASSRDSSNNSPLHF	TGTGCCAGCAGTCGGGACAGCTCGAATAATTCACCCCTCCACTTT
NA	12	TRBV3-1/TRBV3-2	TRBJ1-1	NA	CASSQDLARAFF	TGTGCCAGCAGTCAAGATCTAGCTCGGGCTTTCTTT
NA	15	TRBV28	TRBJ2-1	TRBD2	CASSPQLAGGPQQFF	TGTGCCAGCAGTCCCCAACTAGCGGGGGGGCCGCAGCAGTTCTTC
NA	13	TRBV5-6	TRBJ1-6	TRBD1	CASSMDRGRDLHF	TGTGCCAGCAGCATGGACAGGGGGCGAGACCTCCACTTT
few	17	TRBV10-3	TRBJ2-2	TRBD1	CAISEGRDRVFPGELFF	TGTGCCATCAGTGAGGGGCGGGACAGGGTGTTTCCCGGGGAGCTGTTTTTT
NA	14	TRBV9	TRBJ1-1	NA	CASTDGGGNTEAFF	TGTGCCAGCACCGACGGAGGCGGAAACACTGAAGCTTTCTTT
once	17	TRBV4-1	TRBJ2-2	TRBD2	CASSQEQAGPYTGELFF	TGCGCCAGCAGCCAAGAACAAGCGGGGCCATACACCGGGGAGCTGTTTTTT
NA	16	TRBV5-1	TRBJ2-5	TRBD1	CASSLADRVGGETQYF	TGCGCCAGCAGCTTGGCGGACAGGGTCGGGGGAGAGACCCAGTACTTC
once	16	TRBV5-1	TRBJ2-3	TRBD2	CASSLGAGGAPDTQYF	TGCGCCAGCAGCCTTGGGGCGGGGGGGGCCCCAGATACGCAGTATTTT
NA	12	TRBV11-2	TRBJ2-5	NA	CASSFSEETQYF	TGTGCCAGCAGCTTTAGTGAAGAGACCCAGTACTTC
NA	15	TRBV6-5	TRBJ1-4	TRBD1	CASSYSGQGREKLFF	TGTGCCAGCAGTTACTCGGGACAGGGTAGGGAAAAACTGTTTTTT
few	13	TRBV30	TRBJ1-5	NA	CAWGANSNQPQHF	TGTGCCTGGGGGGCCAATAGCAATCAGCCCCAGCATTTT
NA	17	TRBV28	TRBJ1-3	NA	CASSLSGAPFEANTIYF	TGTGCCAGCAGTTTATCAGGGGCTCCCTTTGAAGCAAACACCATATATTTT
NA	14	TRBV6-1	TRBJ2-7	NA	CASSDPGRSYEQYF	TGTGCCAGCAGTGATCCAGGGAGGTCCTACGAGCAGTACTTC
NA	15	TRBV11-3	TRBJ2-1	TRBD2	CASSLGLAGYNEQFF	TGTGCCAGCAGCTTGGGACTAGCGGGGTACAATGAGCAGTTCTTC
NA	13	TRBV7-3	TRBJ2-5	NA	CASSLEGKETQYF	TGTGCCAGCAGCTTGGAGGGGAAAGAGACCCAGTACTTC
once	15	TRBV6-6	TRBJ2-3	NA	CASSYPQGSPDTQYF	TGTGCCAGCAGTTACCCACAGGGTTCCCCAGATACGCAGTATTTT
NA	13	TRBV3-1/TRBV3-2	TRBJ1-6	NA	CASSSGNNSPLHF	TGTGCCAGCAGTTCAGGGAACAATTCACCCCTCCACTTT
NA	14	TRBV5-1	TRBJ2-7	NA	CASSPRANSYEQYF	TGCGCCAGCAGCCCCAGGGCAAATTCCTACGAGCAGTACTTC
NA	17	TRBV4-3	TRBJ2-3	TRBD2	CASSQGSSGASTDTQYF	TGCGCCAGCAGCCAAGGGTCTAGCGGGGCTAGCACAGATACGCAGTATTTT
NA	14	TRBV25-1	TRBJ2-3	NA	CASSAPYAADTQYF	TGTGCCAGCAGTGCCCCCTATGCGGCAGATACGCAGTATTTT
once	16	TRBV9	TRBJ1-4	TRBD1	CASSVESGQAYEKLFF	TGTGCCAGCAGCGTAGAATCGGGACAGGCGTATGAAAAACTGTTTTTT
NA	15	TRBV11-1	TRBJ1-3	NA	CASSQGHFSGNTIYF	TGTGCCAGCAGCCAGGGACACTTCTCTGGAAACACCATATATTTT
NA	13	TRBV5-1	TRBJ1-2	NA	CASSLVQGYGYTF	TGCGCCAGCAGCTTGGTGCAGGGGTATGGCTACACCTTC
NA	16	TRBV18	TRBJ2-2	NA	CASSPKTRSNTGELFF	TGTGCCAGCTCACCAAAGACACGATCGAACACCGGGGAGCTGTTTTTT
NA	14	TRBV5-6	TRBJ2-1	TRBD1	CASSFGWDRVRGFF	TGTGCCAGCAGCTTTGGGTGGGACAGGGTAAGGGGGTTCTTC
NA	13	TRBV18	TRBJ1-2	NA	CASSPLDNYGYTF	TGTGCCAGCTCACCTTTAGATAACTATGGCTACACCTTC
NA	14	TRBV2	TRBJ1-4	TRBD1	CASSGTGASEKLFF	TGTGCCAGCAGTGGGACAGGGGCTAGCGAAAAACTGTTTTTT
NA	15	TRBV5-4	TRBJ2-1	TRBD1	CASSGTGHSYNEQFF	TGTGCCAGCAGCGGGACAGGTCATTCCTACAATGAGCAGTTCTTC
NA	15	TRBV19	TRBJ1-4	TRBD1	CASSIIGTGDEKLFF	TGTGCCAGTAGTATAATCGGGACAGGGGACGAAAAACTGTTTTTT
NA	13	TRBV5-4	TRBJ2-5	NA	CASRSGSAETQYF	TGTGCCAGCAGATCCGGGTCCGCGGAGACCCAGTACTTC
NA	15	TRBV10-3	TRBJ2-1	TRBD2	CAISGEGLAGNEQFF	TGTGCCATCAGTGGAGAAGGACTAGCGGGAAATGAGCAGTTCTTC
NA	14	TRBV9	TRBJ1-2	NA	CASSVATGNYGYTF	TGTGCCAGCAGCGTAGCTACCGGTAACTATGGCTACACCTTC
NA	14	TRBV2	TRBJ2-1	NA	CASLSTSSYNEQFF	TGTGCCAGCTTGAGTACTAGCTCCTACAATGAGCAGTTCTTC
NA	16	TRBV5-4	TRBJ2-1	TRBD2	CASSPGTSGGEVEQFF	TGTGCCAGCAGCCCCGGGACTAGCGGGGGAGAGGTTGAGCAGTTCTTC
NA	15	TRBV21-1	TRBJ2-5	NA	CASSKGSRCQETQYF	TGTGCCAGCAGCAAAGGAAGCAGGTGTCAAGAGACCCAGTACTTC
NA	17	TRBV5-6	TRBJ2-3	NA	CASSRTGGADSRDTQYF	TGTGCCAGCAGCAGGACGGGCGGGGCGGACTCACGAGATACGCAGTATTTT
NA	13	TRBV5-1	TRBJ2-7	TRBD1	CASSTRQGHEQYF	TGCGCCAGCAGCACCCGACAGGGTCATGAGCAGTACTTC
NA	14	TRBV30	TRBJ1-6	NA	CAWTRSGNNSPLHF	TGTGCCTGGACCCGGTCAGGGAATAATTCACCCCTCCACTTT
NA	14	TRBV10-3	TRBJ1-6	TRBD1	CAISQTGANSPLHF	TGTGCCATCAGCCAGACAGGGGCTAATTCACCCCTCCACTTT
NA	15	TRBV5-1	TRBJ2-1	TRBD1	CASSWRDRGGGEQFF	TGCGCCAGCAGCTGGAGGGACAGGGGGGGCGGTGAGCAGTTCTTC
NA	17	TRBV28	TRBJ1-5	TRBD1	CASSSLGQGRRNQPQHF	TGTGCCAGCAGTTCACTAGGACAGGGGCGGAGAAATCAGCCCCAGCATTTT
NA	15	TRBV6-5	TRBJ2-2	TRBD2	CASSPRTSHSGELFF	TGTGCCAGCAGCCCGCGGACTAGCCACTCCGGGGAGCTGTTTTTT
NA	15	TRBV7-3	TRBJ2-7	TRBD1	CASSLMGTGTYEQYF	TGTGCCAGCAGCTTAATGGGGACAGGGACCTACGAGCAGTACTTC
NA	14	TRBV2	TRBJ2-2	TRBD1	CASSEEQGIGELFF	TGTGCCAGCAGTGAAGAACAGGGGATCGGGGAGCTGTTTTTT
NA	12	TRBV14	TRBJ2-5	NA	CASSPFGGTQYF	TGTGCCAGCAGCCCTTTCGGCGGGACCCAGTACTTC
NA	15	TRBV3-1/TRBV3-2	TRBJ2-7	TRBD2	CASSQGGGARYEQYF	TGTGCCAGCAGCCAAGGCGGGGGGGCTCGGTACGAGCAGTACTTC
NA	12	TRBV7-2	TRBJ2-3	NA	CASSPRGDTQYF	TGTGCCAGCAGCCCCCGGGGGGATACGCAGTATTTT
NA	15	TRBV7-3	TRBJ2-2	NA	CASGPRQGGAGELFF	TGTGCCAGCGGACCTCGACAGGGAGGCGCCGGGGAGCTGTTTTTT